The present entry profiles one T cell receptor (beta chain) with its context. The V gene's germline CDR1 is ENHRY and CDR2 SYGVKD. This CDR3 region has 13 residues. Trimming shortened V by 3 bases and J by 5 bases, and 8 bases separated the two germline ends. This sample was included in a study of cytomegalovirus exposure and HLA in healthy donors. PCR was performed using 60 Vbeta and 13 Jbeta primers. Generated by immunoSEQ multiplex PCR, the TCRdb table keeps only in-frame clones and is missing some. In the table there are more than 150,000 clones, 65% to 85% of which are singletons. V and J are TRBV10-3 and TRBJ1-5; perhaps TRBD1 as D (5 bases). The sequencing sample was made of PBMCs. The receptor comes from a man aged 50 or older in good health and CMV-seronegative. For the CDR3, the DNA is TGTGCCATCAGTGACGACAGCTATCAGCCCCAGCATTTT. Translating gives CAISDDSYQPQHF.